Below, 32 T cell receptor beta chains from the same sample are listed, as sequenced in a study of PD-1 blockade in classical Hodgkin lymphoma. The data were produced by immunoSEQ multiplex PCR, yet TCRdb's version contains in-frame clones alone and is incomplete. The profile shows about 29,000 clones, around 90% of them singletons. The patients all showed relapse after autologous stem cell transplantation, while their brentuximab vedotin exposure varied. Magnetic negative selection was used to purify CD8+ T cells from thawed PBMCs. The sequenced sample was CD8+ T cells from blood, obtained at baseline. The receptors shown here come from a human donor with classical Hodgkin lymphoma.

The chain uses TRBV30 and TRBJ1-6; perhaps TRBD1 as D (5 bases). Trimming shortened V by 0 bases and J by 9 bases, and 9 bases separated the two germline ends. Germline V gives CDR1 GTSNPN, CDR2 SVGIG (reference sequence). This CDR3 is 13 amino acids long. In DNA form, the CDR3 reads TGTGCCTGGAGTGTGGGGGGTTTTTCACCCCTCCACTTT. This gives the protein CAWSVGGFSPLHF. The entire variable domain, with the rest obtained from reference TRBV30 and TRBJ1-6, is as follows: SQTIHQWPATLVQPVGSPLSLECTVEGTSNPNLYWYRQAAGRGLQLLFYSVGIGQISSEVPQNLSASRPQDRQFILSSKKLLLSDSGFYLCAWSVGGFSPLHFGNGTRLTVT.

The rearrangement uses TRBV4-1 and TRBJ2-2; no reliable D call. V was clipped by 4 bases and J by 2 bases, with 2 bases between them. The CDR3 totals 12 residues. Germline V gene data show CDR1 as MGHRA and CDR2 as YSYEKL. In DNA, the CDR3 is TGCGCCAGCAGCCTAAACACCGGGGAGCTGTTTTTT. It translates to CASSLNTGELFF.

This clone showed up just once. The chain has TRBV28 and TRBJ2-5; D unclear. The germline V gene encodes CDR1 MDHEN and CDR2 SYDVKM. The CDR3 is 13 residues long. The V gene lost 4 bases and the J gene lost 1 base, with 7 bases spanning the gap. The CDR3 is CASSYPAQETQYF. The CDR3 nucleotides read TGTGCCAGCAGTTACCCAGCCCAAGAGACCCAGTACTTC.

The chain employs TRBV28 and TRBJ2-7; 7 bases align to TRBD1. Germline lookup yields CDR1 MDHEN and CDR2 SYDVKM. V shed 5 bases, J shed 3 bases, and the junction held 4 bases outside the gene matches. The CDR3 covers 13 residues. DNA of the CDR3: TGTGCCAGCAGTCCAGGGACAGTCTACGAGCAGTACTTC. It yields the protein CASSPGTVYEQYF. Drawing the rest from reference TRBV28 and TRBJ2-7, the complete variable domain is DVKVTQSSRYLVKRTGEKVFLECVQDMDHENMFWYRQDPGLGLRLIYFSYDVKMKEKGDIPEGYSVSREKKERFSLILESASTNQTSMYLCASSPGTVYEQYFGPGTRLTVT.

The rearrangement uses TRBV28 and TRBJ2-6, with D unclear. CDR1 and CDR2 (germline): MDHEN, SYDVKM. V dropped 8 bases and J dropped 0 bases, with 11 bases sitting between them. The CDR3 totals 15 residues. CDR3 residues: CASQSLFSGANVLTF. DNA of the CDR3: TGTGCCAGCCAATCTCTCTTCTCTGGGGCCAACGTCCTGACTTTC.

CDR3 in DNA: TGTGCCAGCAGCCAAGATTTGACTAGCGGGGGGGATGAGCAGTTCTTC. It codes for CASSQDLTSGGDEQFF. This chain connects TRBV4-2 to TRBJ2-1, with TRBD2 identical over 14 bases. V was pared by 0 bases and J by 8 bases, with 3 bases of the junction left unmatched. Per the germline V gene, CDR1 is LGHNA and CDR2 is YNFKEQ. The CDR3 totals 16 residues.

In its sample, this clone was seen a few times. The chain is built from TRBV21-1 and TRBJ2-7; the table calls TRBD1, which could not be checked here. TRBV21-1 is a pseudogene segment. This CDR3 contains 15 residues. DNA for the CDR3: TGTGCCAGCAGGGACTTACAGGGGGACGTCCGGAAGCAGTACTTC. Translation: CASRDLQGDVRKQYF.

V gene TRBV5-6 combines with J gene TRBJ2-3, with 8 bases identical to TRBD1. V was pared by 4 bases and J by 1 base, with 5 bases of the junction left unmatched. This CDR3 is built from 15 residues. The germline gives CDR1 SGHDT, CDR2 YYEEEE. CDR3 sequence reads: CASSQGQEGTDTQYF. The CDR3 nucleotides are TGTGCCAGCAGCCAGGGACAGGAGGGCACAGATACGCAGTATTTT.

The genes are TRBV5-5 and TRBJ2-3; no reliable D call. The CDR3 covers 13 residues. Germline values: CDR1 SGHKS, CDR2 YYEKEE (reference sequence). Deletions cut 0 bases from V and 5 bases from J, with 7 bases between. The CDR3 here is CASSLDVGDTQYF. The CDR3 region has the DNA TGTGCCAGCAGCTTGGACGTGGGAGATACGCAGTATTTT.

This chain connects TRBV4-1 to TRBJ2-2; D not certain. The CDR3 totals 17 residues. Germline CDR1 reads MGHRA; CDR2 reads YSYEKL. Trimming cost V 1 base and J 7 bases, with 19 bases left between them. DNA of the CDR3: TGCGCCAGCAGCCAAGGAGTCGCACGCGACACGGGCGGGGAGCTGTTTTTT. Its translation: CASSQGVARDTGGELFF.

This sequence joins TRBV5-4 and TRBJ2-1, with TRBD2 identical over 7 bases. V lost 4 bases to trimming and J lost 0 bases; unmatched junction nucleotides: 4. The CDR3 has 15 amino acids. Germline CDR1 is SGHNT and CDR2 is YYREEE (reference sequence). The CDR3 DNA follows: TGTGCCAGCAGCCCCCGCGGGAGCTCCTACAATGAGCAGTTCTTC. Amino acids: CASSPRGSSYNEQFF.

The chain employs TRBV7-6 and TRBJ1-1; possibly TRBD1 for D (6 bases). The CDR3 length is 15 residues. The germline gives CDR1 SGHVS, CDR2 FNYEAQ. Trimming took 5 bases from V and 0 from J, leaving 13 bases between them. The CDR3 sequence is CASSSQQGVNTEAFF. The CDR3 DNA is TGTGCCAGCAGCAGCCAACAGGGTGTGAACACTGAAGCTTTCTTT.

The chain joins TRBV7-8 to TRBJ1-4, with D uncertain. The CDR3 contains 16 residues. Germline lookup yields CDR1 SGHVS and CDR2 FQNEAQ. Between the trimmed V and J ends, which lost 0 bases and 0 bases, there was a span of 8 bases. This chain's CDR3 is CASSLARQATNEKLFF. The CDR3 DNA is TGTGCCAGCAGCTTAGCAAGGCAGGCAACTAATGAAAAACTGTTTTTT. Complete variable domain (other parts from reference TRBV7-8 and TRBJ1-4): GAGVSQSPRYKVAKRGQDVALRCDPISGHVSLFWYQQALGQGPEFLTYFQNEAQLDKSGLPSDRFFAERPEGSVSTLKIQRTQQEDSAVYLCASSLARQATNEKLFFGSGTQLSVL.

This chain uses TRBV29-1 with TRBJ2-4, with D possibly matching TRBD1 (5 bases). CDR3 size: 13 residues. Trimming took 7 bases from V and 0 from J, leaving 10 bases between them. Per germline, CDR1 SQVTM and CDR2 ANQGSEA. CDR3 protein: CSAGTGAKNIQYF. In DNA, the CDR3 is TGCAGCGCCGGAACAGGAGCCAAAAACATTCAGTACTTC.

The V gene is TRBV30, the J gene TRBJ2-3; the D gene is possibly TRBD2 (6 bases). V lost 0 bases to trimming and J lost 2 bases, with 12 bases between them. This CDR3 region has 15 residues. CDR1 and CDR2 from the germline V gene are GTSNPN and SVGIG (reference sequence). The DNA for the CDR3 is TGTGCCTGGAGTGTAGGAGGGAGCTCCACAGATACGCAGTATTTT. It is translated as CAWSVGGSSTDTQYF.

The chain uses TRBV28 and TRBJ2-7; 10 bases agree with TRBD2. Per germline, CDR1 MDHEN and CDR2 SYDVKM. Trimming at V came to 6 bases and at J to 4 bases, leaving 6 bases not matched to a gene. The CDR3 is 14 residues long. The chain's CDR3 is CASSPAGGPYEQYF. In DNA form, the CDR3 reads TGTGCCAGCAGCCCAGCGGGAGGGCCTTACGAGCAGTACTTC.

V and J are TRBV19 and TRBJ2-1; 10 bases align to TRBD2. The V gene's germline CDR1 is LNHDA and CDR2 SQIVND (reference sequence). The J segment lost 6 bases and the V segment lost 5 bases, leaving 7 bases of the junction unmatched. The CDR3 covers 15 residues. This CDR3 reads CASSWELAGTNEQFF. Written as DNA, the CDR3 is TGTGCCAGTAGTTGGGAACTAGCGGGAACCAATGAGCAGTTCTTC.

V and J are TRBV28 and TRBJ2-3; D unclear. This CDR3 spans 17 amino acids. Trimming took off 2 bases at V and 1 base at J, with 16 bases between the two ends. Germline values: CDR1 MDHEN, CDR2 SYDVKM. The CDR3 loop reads CASSLKQFALGTDTQYF. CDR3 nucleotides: TGTGCCAGCAGTTTAAAGCAATTCGCCCTCGGCACAGATACGCAGTATTTT.

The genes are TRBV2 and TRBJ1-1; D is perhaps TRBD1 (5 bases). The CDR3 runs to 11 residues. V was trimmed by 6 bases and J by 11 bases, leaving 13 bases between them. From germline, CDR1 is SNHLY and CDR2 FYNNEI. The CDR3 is CASRGTRGAFF. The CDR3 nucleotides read TGTGCCAGCAGGGGGACCCGCGGGGCTTTCTTT.

This chain's CDR3 is CASSLQGVANTEAFF. The CDR3 bases are TGTGCCAGCAGCTTGCAAGGAGTGGCGAACACTGAAGCTTTCTTT. The J gene is TRBJ1-1, the V gene TRBV11-2; D ambiguous. The CDR3 is 15 amino acids. CDR1 is SGHAT and CDR2 is FQNNGV in the germline V gene. Trimming took 3 bases from V and 1 from J, leaving 12 bases between them.

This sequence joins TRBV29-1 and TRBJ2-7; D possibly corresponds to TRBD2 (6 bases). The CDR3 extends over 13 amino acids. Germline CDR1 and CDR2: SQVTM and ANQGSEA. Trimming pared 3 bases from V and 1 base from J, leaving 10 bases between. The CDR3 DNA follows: TGCAGCGTTGAGGTCGGGACTTCCTACGAGCAGTACTTC. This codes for CSVEVGTSYEQYF.

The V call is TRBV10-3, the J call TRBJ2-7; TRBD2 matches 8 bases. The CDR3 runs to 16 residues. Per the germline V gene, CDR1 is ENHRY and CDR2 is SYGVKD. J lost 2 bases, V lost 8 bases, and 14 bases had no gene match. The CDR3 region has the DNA TGTGCCATCGCCTACCGTTATAGCGGGGATGCCTACGAGCAGTACTTC. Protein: CAIAYRYSGDAYEQYF.

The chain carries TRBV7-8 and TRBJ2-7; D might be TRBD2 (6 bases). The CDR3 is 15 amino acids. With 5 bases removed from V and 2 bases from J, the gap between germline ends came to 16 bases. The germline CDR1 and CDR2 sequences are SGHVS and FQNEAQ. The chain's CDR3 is CASSLGGTATYEQYF. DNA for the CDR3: TGTGCCAGCAGCCTGGGAGGCACCGCAACCTACGAGCAGTACTTC.

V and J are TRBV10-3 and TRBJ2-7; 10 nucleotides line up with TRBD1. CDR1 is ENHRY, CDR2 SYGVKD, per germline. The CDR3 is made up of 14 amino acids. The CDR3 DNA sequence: TGTGCAGTCGATGTCGGGACAGGGGTGATCGAGCAGTACTTC. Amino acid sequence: CAVDVGTGVIEQYF.

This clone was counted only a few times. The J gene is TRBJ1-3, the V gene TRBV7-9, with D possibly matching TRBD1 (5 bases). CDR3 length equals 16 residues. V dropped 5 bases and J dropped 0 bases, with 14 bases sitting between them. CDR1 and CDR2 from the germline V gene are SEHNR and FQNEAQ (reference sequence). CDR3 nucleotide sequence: TGTGCCAGCAGCCCGGGGGACGGTAGCTCTGGAAACACCATATATTTT. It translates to CASSPGDGSSGNTIYF.

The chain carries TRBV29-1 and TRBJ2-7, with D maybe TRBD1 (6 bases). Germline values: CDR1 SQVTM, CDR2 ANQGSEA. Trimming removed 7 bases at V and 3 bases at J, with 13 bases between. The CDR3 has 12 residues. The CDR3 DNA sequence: TGCAGCGGCGGACAGAACCACTACGAGCAGTACTTC. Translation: CSGGQNHYEQYF.

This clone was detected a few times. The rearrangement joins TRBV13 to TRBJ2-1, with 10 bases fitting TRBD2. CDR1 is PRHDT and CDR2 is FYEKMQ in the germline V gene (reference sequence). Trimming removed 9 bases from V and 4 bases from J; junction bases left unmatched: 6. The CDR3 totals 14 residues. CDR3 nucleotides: TGTGCCAGTACCGGGACTAGCGCGTACAATGAGCAGTTCTTC. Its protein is CASTGTSAYNEQFF.

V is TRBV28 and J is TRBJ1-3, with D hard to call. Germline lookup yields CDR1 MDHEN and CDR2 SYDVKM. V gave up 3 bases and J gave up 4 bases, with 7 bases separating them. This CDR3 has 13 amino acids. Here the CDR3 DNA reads TGTGCCAGCAGTTTGGTCTTAGGAAACACCATATATTTT. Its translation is CASSLVLGNTIYF.

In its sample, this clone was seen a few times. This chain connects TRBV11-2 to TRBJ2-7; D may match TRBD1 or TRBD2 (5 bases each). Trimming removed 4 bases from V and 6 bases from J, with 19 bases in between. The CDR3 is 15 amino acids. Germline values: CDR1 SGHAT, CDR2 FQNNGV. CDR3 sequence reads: CASSYENRDLLEQYF. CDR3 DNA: TGTGCCAGCAGCTACGAAAACCGGGACCTCCTCGAGCAGTACTTC.

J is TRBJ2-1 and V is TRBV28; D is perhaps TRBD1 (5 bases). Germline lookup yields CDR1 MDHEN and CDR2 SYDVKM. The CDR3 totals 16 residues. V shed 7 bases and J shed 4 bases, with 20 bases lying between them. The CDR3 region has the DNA TGTGCCAGCATAAACTACAGGTCACTCGAATACAATGAGCAGTTCTTC. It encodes CASINYRSLEYNEQFF.

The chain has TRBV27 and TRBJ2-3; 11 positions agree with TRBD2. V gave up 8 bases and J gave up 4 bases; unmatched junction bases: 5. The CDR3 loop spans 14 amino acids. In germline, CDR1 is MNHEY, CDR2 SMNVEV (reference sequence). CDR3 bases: TGTGCCAGCGGACTAGCGGGCAGGCCAGATACGCAGTATTTT. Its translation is CASGLAGRPDTQYF.

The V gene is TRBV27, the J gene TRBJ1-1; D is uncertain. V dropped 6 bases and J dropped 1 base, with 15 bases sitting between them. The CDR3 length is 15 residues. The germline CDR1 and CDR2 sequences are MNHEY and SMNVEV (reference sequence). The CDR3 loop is CASSNARVTNTEAFF. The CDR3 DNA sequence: TGTGCCAGCAGCAACGCACGCGTCACGAACACTGAAGCTTTCTTT.